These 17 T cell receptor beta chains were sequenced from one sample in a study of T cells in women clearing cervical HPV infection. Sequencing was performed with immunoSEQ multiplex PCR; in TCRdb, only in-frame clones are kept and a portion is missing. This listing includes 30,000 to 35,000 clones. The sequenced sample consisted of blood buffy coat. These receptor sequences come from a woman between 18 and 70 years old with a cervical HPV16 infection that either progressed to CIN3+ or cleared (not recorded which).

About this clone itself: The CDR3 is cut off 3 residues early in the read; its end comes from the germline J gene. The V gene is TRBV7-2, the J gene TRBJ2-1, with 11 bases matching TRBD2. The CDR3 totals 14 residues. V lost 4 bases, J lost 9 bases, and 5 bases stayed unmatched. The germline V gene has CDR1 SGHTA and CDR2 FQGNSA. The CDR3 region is CASSSSGGWGEQFF. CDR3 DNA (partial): TGTGCCAGCAGCTCTAGCGGGGGGTGGGGTGAG. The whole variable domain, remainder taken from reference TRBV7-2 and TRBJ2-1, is GAGVSQSPSNKVTEKGKDVELRCDPISGHTALYWYRQSLGQGLEFLIYFQGNSAPDKSGLPSDRFSAERTGGSVSTLTIQRTQQEDSAVYLCASSSSGGWGEQFFGPGTRLTVL.

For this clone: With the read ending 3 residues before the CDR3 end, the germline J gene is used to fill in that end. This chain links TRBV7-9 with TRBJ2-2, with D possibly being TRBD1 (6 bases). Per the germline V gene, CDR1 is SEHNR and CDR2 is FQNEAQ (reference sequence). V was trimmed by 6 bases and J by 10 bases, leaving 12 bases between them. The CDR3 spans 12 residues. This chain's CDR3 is CASREGDTELFF. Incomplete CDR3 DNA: TGTGCCAGCAGGGAAGGGGACACGGAG. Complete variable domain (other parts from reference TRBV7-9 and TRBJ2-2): DTGVSQNPRHKITKRGQNVTFRCDPISEHNRLYWYRQTLGQGPEFLTYFQNEAQLEKSRLLSDRFSAERPKGSFSTLEIQRTEQGDSAMYLCASREGDTELFFGEGSRLTVL.

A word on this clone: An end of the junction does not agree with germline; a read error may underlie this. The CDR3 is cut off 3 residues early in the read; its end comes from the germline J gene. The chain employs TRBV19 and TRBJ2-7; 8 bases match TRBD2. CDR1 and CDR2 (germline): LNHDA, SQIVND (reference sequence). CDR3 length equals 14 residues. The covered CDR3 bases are TGTGCCAGTAAGGAGCGGGAGTTATCCTCCGAG. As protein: CASKERELSSE. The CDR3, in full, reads CASKERELSSEQYF.

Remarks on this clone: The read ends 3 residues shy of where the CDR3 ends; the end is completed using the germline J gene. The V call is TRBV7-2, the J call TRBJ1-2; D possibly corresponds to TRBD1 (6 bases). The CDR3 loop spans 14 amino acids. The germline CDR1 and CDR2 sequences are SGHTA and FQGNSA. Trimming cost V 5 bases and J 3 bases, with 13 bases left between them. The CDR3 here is CASSGAGGYYGYTF. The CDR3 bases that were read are TGTGCCAGCAGCGGCGCGGGGGGCTACTATGGC.

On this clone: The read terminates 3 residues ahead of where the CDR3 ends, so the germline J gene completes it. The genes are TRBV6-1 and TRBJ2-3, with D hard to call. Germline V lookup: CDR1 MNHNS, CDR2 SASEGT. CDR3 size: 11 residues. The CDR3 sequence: CASSDPRTQYF. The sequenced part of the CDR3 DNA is TGTGCCAGCAGTGACCCAAGGACG.

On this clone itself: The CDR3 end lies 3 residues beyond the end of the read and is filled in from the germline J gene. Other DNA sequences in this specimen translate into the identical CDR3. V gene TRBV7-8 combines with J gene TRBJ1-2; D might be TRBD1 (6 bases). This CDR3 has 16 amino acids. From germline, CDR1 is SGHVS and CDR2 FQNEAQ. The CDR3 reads CASSLSPQPGQGGYTF. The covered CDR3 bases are TGTGCCAGCAGCCTATCCCCACAGCCGGGACAAGGAGGC. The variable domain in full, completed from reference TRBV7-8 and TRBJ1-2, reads GAGVSQSPRYKVAKRGQDVALRCDPISGHVSLFWYQQALGQGPEFLTYFQNEAQLDKSGLPSDRFFAERPEGSVSTLKIQRTQQEDSAVYLCASSLSPQPGQGGYTFGSGTRLTVV.

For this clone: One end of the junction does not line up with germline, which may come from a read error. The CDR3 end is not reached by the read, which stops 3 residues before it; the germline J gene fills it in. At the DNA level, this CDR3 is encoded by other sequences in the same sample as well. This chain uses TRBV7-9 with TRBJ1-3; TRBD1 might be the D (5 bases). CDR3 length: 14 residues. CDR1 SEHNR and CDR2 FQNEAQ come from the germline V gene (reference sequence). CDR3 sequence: CAIRDGDSGNTIYF. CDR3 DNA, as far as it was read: TGTGCCATCAGGGACGGGGACTCTGGAAACACT.

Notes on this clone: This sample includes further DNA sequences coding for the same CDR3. The CDR3 bases that were read are TGTGCCAGCAGCTTAGACTTCCAGGAGGACGAG. Translated, it gives CASSLDFQEDE. The whole CDR3 region reads CASSLDFQEDEQYF. This rearrangement joins TRBV7-2 to TRBJ2-7; perhaps TRBD2 as D (5 bases). The observed sequence ends 3 residues before the CDR3 terminus, with the missing tail filled in from the germline J gene. The germline CDR1 and CDR2 sequences are SGHTA and FQGNSA. V lost 1 base and J lost 5, with 12 bases in between. The CDR3 has 14 amino acids.

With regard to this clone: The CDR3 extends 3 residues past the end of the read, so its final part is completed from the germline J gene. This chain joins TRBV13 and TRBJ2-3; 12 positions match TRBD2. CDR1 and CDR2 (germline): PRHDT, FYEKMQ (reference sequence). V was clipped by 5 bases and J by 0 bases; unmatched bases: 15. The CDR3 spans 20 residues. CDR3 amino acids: CASSRTGPASGGASTDTQYF. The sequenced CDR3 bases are TGTGCCAGCAGCCGAACGGGGCCGGCTAGCGGGGGGGCCAGCACAGATACG. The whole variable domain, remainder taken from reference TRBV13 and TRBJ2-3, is AAGVIQSPRHLIKEKRETATLKCYPIPRHDTVYWYQQGPGQDPQFLISFYEKMQSDKGSIPDRFSAQQFSDYHSELNMSSLELGDSALYFCASSRTGPASGGASTDTQYFGPGTRLTVL.

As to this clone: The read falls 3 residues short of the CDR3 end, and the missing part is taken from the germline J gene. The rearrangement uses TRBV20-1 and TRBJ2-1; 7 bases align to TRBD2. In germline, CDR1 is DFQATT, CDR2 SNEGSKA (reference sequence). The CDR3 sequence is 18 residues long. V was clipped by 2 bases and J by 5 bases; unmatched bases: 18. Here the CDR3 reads CSARIDSIRDYLNNEQFF. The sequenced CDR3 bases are TGCAGTGCTAGAATAGACTCTATCCGGGACTACTTGAACAATGAG.

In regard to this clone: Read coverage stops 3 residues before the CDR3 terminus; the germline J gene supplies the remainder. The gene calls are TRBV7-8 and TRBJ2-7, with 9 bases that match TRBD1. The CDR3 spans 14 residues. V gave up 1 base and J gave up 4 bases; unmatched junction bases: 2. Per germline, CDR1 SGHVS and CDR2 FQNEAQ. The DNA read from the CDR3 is TGTGCCAGCAGCTTAGGGGACAGGGAATACGAG. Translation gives CASSLGDREYE. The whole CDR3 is CASSLGDREYEQYF.

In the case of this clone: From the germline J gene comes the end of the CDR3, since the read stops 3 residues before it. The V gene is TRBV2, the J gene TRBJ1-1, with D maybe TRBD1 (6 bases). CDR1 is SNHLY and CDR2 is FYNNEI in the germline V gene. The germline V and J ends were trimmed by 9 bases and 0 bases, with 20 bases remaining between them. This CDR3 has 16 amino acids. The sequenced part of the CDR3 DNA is TGTGCCAGGACCCCCGGGACATACTCCATGAACACTGAA. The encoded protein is CARTPGTYSMNTE. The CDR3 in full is CARTPGTYSMNTEAFF.

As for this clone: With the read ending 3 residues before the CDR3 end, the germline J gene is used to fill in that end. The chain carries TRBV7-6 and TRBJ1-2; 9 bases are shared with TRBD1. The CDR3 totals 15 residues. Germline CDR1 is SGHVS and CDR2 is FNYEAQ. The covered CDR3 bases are TGTGCCAGCAGCCAGGACAGGGGATTCACAGATACC. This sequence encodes CASSQDRGFTDT. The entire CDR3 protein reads CASSQDRGFTDTYTF.

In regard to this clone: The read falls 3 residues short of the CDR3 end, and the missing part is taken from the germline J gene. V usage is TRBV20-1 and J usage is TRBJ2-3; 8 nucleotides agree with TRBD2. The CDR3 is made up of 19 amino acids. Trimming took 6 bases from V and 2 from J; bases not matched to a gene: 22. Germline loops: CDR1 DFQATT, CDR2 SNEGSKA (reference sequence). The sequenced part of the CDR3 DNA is TGCAGTGCCACCCGGACAGCTTTAGGGACTAGTCGAAACACAGATACG. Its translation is CSATRTALGTSRNTDT. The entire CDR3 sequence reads CSATRTALGTSRNTDTQYF.

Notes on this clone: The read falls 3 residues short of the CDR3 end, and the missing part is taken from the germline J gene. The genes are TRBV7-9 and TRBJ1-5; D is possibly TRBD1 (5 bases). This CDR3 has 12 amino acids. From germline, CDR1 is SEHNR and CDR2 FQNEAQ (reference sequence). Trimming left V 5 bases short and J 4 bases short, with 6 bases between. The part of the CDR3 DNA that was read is TGTGCCAGCAGCCAGGGAAATCAGCCC. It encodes CASSQGNQP. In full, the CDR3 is CASSQGNQPQHF.

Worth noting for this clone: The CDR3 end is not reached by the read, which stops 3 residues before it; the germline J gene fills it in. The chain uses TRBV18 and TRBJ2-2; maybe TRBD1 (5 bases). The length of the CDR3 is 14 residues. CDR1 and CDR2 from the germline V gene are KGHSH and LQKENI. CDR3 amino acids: CASSPLTANEKLFF. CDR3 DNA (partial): TGTGCCAGCTCACCACTGACAGCCAATGAAAAG.

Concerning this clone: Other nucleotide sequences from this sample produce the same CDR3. CDR3 loop: CAWSSYSNQPQHF. The sequenced CDR3 bases are TGTGCCTGGAGCTCCTATAGCAATCAGCCC. The chain has TRBV30 and TRBJ1-5; no clear D. The read terminates 3 residues ahead of where the CDR3 ends, so the germline J gene completes it. Germline lookup yields CDR1 GTSNPN and CDR2 SVGIG (reference sequence). The V and J ends lost 3 bases and 0 bases respectively, with 6 bases between them. This CDR3 contains 13 residues.